The 19 T cell receptor beta chains below all came from one sample that was sequenced in a study of blood T cell repertoires in COVID-19. Method: immunoSEQ multiplex PCR; TCRdb's copy keeps in-frame clones and lacks some. In the table there are around 220,000 clones, 75% to 90% of which are singletons. Material: peripheral blood. The receptor set was obtained from a human donor in a cohort sampled during active COVID-19.

The chain carries TRBV6-6 and TRBJ2-7; 9 nucleotides align to TRBD2. With 6 bases clipped from V and 3 bases from J, the junction kept 6 bases outside the gene matches. The length of the CDR3 is 14 residues. Germline assignment: CDR1 MNHNY and CDR2 SVGAGI (reference sequence). CDR3 region: CASSSTSGNYEQYF. CDR3 sequence (DNA): TGTGCCAGCAGCTCGACTAGCGGAAACTACGAGCAGTACTTC.

The CDR3 spells CASSFPGSEQYF. CDR3 DNA sequence: TGTGCCAGCAGCTTTCCAGGGTCCGAGCAGTACTTC. The rearrangement uses TRBV11-2 and TRBJ2-7; tentatively, D is TRBD1 (5 bases). Trimming stripped 3 bases from V and 6 bases from J, with 9 bases between. This CDR3 has 12 amino acids. Germline CDR1 and CDR2: SGHAT and FQNNGV.

The chain couples TRBV19 to TRBJ2-7, with 11 bases fitting TRBD2. The CDR3 length is 15 residues. V lost 5 bases and J lost 4; bases outside the gene matches: 7. Germline-derived CDR1 and CDR2 are LNHDA and SQIVND (reference sequence). CDR3 in DNA: TGTGCCAGTAGTCTCACTAGCGGGAGTTGGTACGAGCAGTACTTC. Amino acids: CASSLTSGSWYEQYF.

The chain couples TRBV28 to TRBJ1-4; 9 nucleotides agree with TRBD1. J lost 8 bases, V lost 2 bases, and 6 bases had no gene match. CDR3 length: 15 residues. Looked up from germline, CDR1 is MDHEN and CDR2 is SYDVKM. In nucleotides, the CDR3 is TGTGCCAGCAGTTTACCGACAGGGGGTCGGGAAAAACTGTTTTTT. Translation gives CASSLPTGGREKLFF.

This clone was picked up a small number of times. The chain links TRBV19 to TRBJ1-6; the D is unclear. Germline CDR1 reads LNHDA; CDR2 reads SQIVND (reference sequence). The CDR3 extends over 13 amino acids. The V end was cut by 5 bases, the J end by 7 bases, with 9 bases between. The CDR3 bases are TGTGCCAGTAGTGCACAGATAAATTCACCCCTCCACTTT. Its translation: CASSAQINSPLHF. Full variable domain (missing parts from reference TRBV19 and TRBJ1-6): DGGITQSPKYLFRKEGQNVTLSCEQNLNHDAMYWYRQDPGQGLRLIYYSQIVNDFQKGDIAEGYSVSREKKESFPLTVTSAQKNPTAFYLCASSAQINSPLHFGNGTRLTVT.

This clone occurred once. This chain joins TRBV11-2 and TRBJ2-1; 13 bases match TRBD2. CDR3 length: 16 residues. The V segment lost 5 bases and the J segment 9 bases; nucleotides outside the gene matches: 10. Germline CDR1 is SGHAT and CDR2 is FQNNGV. The CDR3 DNA reads as TGTGCCAGCAGCCTTCGGACTAGCGGGAGCTTTCGTGAGCAGTTCTTC. Translating gives CASSLRTSGSFREQFF.

This clone was seen at least ten times. The rearrangement links TRBV9 to TRBJ2-7; the D gene is possibly TRBD1 (6 bases). The CDR3 has 14 amino acids. With 0 bases removed from V and 6 bases from J, the gap between germline ends came to 13 bases. In germline, CDR1 is SGDLS, CDR2 YYNGEE. This CDR3 is CASSVAGGSFEQYF. CDR3 coding DNA: TGTGCCAGCAGCGTAGCTGGGGGCTCGTTCGAGCAGTACTTC.

About this clone itself: Other nucleotide sequences from this sample produce the same CDR3. The genes are TRBV11-2 and TRBJ2-7; 9 bases map to TRBD1. In germline, CDR1 is SGHAT, CDR2 FQNNGV. With V trimmed by 5 bases and J by 0 bases, 2 bases remained unmatched. The CDR3 has 14 residues. The DNA for the CDR3 is TGTGCCAGCAGCAAGGACAGGGGCTCCTACGAGCAGTACTTC. Amino acid sequence: CASSKDRGSYEQYF.

The chain couples TRBV5-1 to TRBJ1-5, with D possibly matching TRBD1 (6 bases). Germline-derived CDR1 and CDR2 are SGHRS and YFSETQ. CDR3 length: 14 amino acids. Trimming removed 0 bases at V and 6 bases at J, with 10 bases between. The CDR3 sequence: CASSLDREGQPQHF. In DNA form, the CDR3 reads TGCGCCAGCAGCTTGGACAGGGAGGGTCAGCCCCAGCATTTT.

The CDR3, as DNA: TGTGCCAGCAGCTCCCGACAGGGCACTGAAGCTTTCTTT. Residues: CASSSRQGTEAFF. The J gene is TRBJ1-1, the V gene TRBV7-2; TRBD1 matches 7 bases. V shed 4 bases and J 4 bases; nucleotides not matched to a gene: 3. CDR3 size: 13 residues. Per the germline V gene, CDR1 is SGHTA and CDR2 is FQGNSA. Together with reference TRBV7-2 and TRBJ1-1, the CDR3 gives the full variable domain: GAGVSQSPSNKVTEKGKDVELRCDPISGHTALYWYRQSLGQGLEFLIYFQGNSAPDKSGLPSDRFSAERTGGSVSTLTIQRTQQEDSAVYLCASSSRQGTEAFFGQGTRLTVV.

The chain employs TRBV7-2 and TRBJ1-1, with TRBD1 matching 8 bases. J gave up 4 bases and V 8 bases, and 18 bases lay outside the gene matches. The germline gives CDR1 SGHTA, CDR2 FQGNSA. This CDR3 contains 17 residues. Here the CDR3 reads CASLPSPFSGGITEAFF. The CDR3 nucleotides are TGTGCCAGCCTCCCCTCTCCTTTCTCAGGGGGCATCACTGAAGCTTTCTTT.

Points on this clone: The same CDR3 arises from other DNA sequences in this sample as well. The chain couples TRBV9 to TRBJ1-2, with D possibly being TRBD1 (5 bases). Germline V lookup: CDR1 SGDLS, CDR2 YYNGEE. This CDR3 comprises 14 residues. Trimming shortened V by 0 bases and J by 4 bases, and 10 bases separated the two germline ends. CDR3 nucleotide sequence: TGTGCCAGCAGCGTAGGGGGCGGTTCCTATGGCTACACCTTC. The encoded protein is CASSVGGGSYGYTF.

This chain connects TRBV30 to TRBJ2-1; 8 nucleotides align to TRBD2. The germline gives CDR1 GTSNPN, CDR2 SVGIG (reference sequence). V dropped 2 bases and J dropped 4; count of bases not matched to a gene: 10. The CDR3 consists of 16 residues. CDR3 coding DNA: TGTGCCTGGAGTACGAGAACTAGCGGACCATACAATGAGCAGTTCTTC. It encodes CAWSTRTSGPYNEQFF.

The rearrangement links TRBV4-1 to TRBJ2-1; 8 positions agree with TRBD2. J lost 3 bases, V lost 0 bases, and 4 bases had no gene match. CDR1 and CDR2 from the germline V gene are MGHRA and YSYEKL. This CDR3 spans 16 amino acids. The CDR3 coding sequence is TGCGCCAGCAGCCAAGATTGGCTAGCGGGCTACAATGAGCAGTTCTTC. Its protein is CASSQDWLAGYNEQFF.

This clone was picked up many times. This chain uses TRBV28 with TRBJ2-7; no firm D call. Trimming took off 1 base at V and 0 bases at J, with 7 bases between the two ends. Germline V lookup: CDR1 MDHEN, CDR2 SYDVKM. This CDR3 is built from 14 residues. The CDR3 spells CASSLSTNSYEQYF. DNA of the CDR3: TGTGCCAGCAGTTTATCCACTAACTCCTACGAGCAGTACTTC.

The chain uses TRBV29-1 and TRBJ2-3, with D maybe TRBD1 (6 bases). The CDR3 runs to 15 residues. Looked up from germline, CDR1 is SQVTM and CDR2 is ANQGSEA. V was cut by 8 bases and J by 3 bases, with 21 bases left in between. CDR3 sequence: CSSHGRGGSTDTQYF. CDR3 DNA: TGCAGCTCACATGGCAGGGGTGGGTCGACAGATACGCAGTATTTT.

CDR3: CASVAGFLYNEQFF. CDR3 sequence (DNA): TGTGCCAGCGTAGCGGGATTTCTCTACAATGAGCAGTTCTTC. The chain uses TRBV28 and TRBJ2-1; 8 nucleotides match TRBD2. CDR1 MDHEN and CDR2 SYDVKM come from the germline V gene. V was clipped by 8 bases and J by 3 bases; unmatched bases: 6. CDR3 length equals 14 residues. Based on the CDR3 plus reference TRBV28 and TRBJ2-1, the full variable domain is DVKVTQSSRYLVKRTGEKVFLECVQDMDHENMFWYRQDPGLGLRLIYFSYDVKMKEKGDIPEGYSVSREKKERFSLILESASTNQTSMYLCASVAGFLYNEQFFGPGTRLTVL.

V is TRBV29-1 and J is TRBJ2-7; 12 nucleotides line up with TRBD2. Germline V gene data show CDR1 as SQVTM and CDR2 as ANQGSEA. This CDR3 spans 16 amino acids. Trimming removed 6 bases from V and 5 bases from J; junction bases left unmatched: 14. CDR3 amino acids: CSVPTSGSSAVHEQYF. Here the CDR3 DNA reads TGCAGCGTCCCGACTAGCGGGAGTTCGGCGGTCCACGAGCAGTACTTC.

Written as DNA, the CDR3 is TGTGCCAGCAGTTTAGGCGCGGGCCTTCCCTACGAGCAGTACTTC. Encoded protein: CASSLGAGLPYEQYF. This chain uses TRBV27 with TRBJ2-7; the D gene is possibly TRBD2 (5 bases). The CDR3 length is 15 residues. The germline gives CDR1 MNHEY, CDR2 SMNVEV (reference sequence). Trimming left V 2 bases short and J 2 bases short, with 13 bases between.